This record looks at one T cell receptor (beta chain) sequence and its context. The sample belongs to a study of PD-L1 blockade in urothelial cancer. Study context: Once treatment had started, blood was analyzed at 3 weeks (second dose) and again at 6 weeks.

This CDR3 has 13 residues. Trimming left V 7 bases short and J 10 bases short, with 16 bases between. Looked up from germline, CDR1 is SNHLY and CDR2 is FYNNEI. Synthetic spike-ins, TCR analog templates, were added into each PCR. The assay was immunoSEQ multiplex PCR, and TCRdb's table has in-frame clones only and misses some. This table holds just under 45,000 clones, about 88% found once. The TCR sequence derives from a woman aged 55-70 years with urothelial cancer. The chain joins TRBV2 to TRBJ1-4, with D perhaps TRBD1 (5 bases). The sample here was PBMCs, taken around atezolizumab (anti-PD-L1) treatment. The CDR3 protein is CASTGMGQPKLFF. The CDR3 DNA reads TGTGCCAGCACCGGAATGGGGCAGCCAAAACTGTTTTTT.